A selection of T cell receptor beta chains follows, all from one sample in a study of identical twins. MiXCR was run by TCRdb on the 5' RACE reads, yielding one entry per CDR3 protein. Of some 500,000 distinct CDR3 sequences in the sample, roughly 9.5% were seen once. The data also belong to a second study, concerning yellow fever vaccine responses in identical twins.

Source material: PBMCs. All receptors come from a woman aged 18 to 35 in good health. CDR3s include the opening cysteine and the closing phenylalanine or tryptophan. A D gene is named only where the DNA matches it firmly. Clone sizes are given selectively: once, few, many, or a class where the clone is expanded.

V,J,size,D,CDR3,DNA
TRBV18,TRBJ2-2,.,.,CASSTQGSGELFF,TGTGCCAGCTCAACCCAGGGCTCCGGGGAGCTGTTTTTT
TRBV12-3/TRBV12-4,TRBJ2-7,.,.,CASSRATTYEQYF,TGTGCCAGCAGTCGGGCCACGACCTACGAGCAGTACTTC
TRBV7-6,TRBJ2-4,.,.,CASRPMGGDLLVAKNIQYF,TGTGCCAGCAGACCTATGGGGGGCGACCTACTTGTAGCCAAAAACATTCAGTACTTC
TRBV20-1,TRBJ2-1,many,TRBD2,CSARDRGERVWVEQFF,TGCAGTGCTAGAGATCGGGGGGAGCGGGTCTGGGTAGAGCAGTTCTTC
TRBV6-5,TRBJ2-3,many,.,CASSWGAGTDTQYF,TGTGCCAGCAGTTGGGGGGCTGGCACAGATACGCAGTATTTT
TRBV12-3/TRBV12-4,TRBJ2-7,.,TRBD1,CASSVGQGNTYEQYF,TGTGCCAGCAGCGTTGGACAGGGGAACACCTACGAGCAGTACTTC
TRBV7-3,TRBJ2-1,few,TRBD2,CASSYSGGASNEQFF,TGTGCCAGCAGCTATAGCGGGGGGGCCAGTAATGAGCAGTTCTTC
TRBV29-1,TRBJ2-7,.,.,CSVHVAYEQYF,TGCAGCGTTCACGTCGCCTACGAGCAGTACTTC
TRBV5-1,TRBJ1-1,.,.,CASSLDVGGEGTEAFF,TGCGCCAGCAGCTTGGATGTGGGGGGGGAGGGCACTGAAGCTTTCTTT
TRBV6-1,TRBJ2-3,.,TRBD2,CASSTQAGAGTDTQYF,TGTGCCAGCAGTACACAGGCGGGAGCGGGAACAGATACGCAGTATTTT
TRBV6-1,TRBJ1-1,.,.,CASSRRPGMNTEAFF,TGTGCCAGCAGCCGCAGGCCGGGGATGAACACTGAAGCTTTCTTT
TRBV2,TRBJ2-2,.,.,CASSEEGLPNTGELFF,TGTGCCAGCAGTGAAGAGGGACTCCCAAACACCGGGGAGCTGTTTTTT
TRBV19,TRBJ2-5,.,TRBD2,CASMSVAGGQETQYF,TGTGCCAGTATGTCGGTAGCGGGGGGGCAAGAGACCCAGTACTTC
TRBV12-3/TRBV12-4,TRBJ1-2,many,.,CASSPDYGYTF,TGTGCCAGCAGTCCCGACTATGGCTACACCTTC
TRBV20-1,TRBJ2-7,few,TRBD2,CSADPSGRAYEQYF,TGCAGTGCCGACCCCAGCGGGAGGGCCTACGAGCAGTACTTC
TRBV3-1,TRBJ2-7,many,.,CASSQDPAGTSNEQYF,TGTGCCAGCAGCCAAGATCCCGCAGGTACGTCGAACGAGCAGTACTTC
TRBV25-1,TRBJ2-1,many,.,CASSEPRGISYNEQFF,TGTGCCAGCAGTGAACCCCGGGGGATCTCCTACAATGAGCAGTTCTTC
TRBV29-1,TRBJ2-1,.,TRBD1,CSVTGVPAYEQFF,TGCAGCGTTACAGGGGTTCCTGCATATGAGCAGTTCTTC
TRBV4-3,TRBJ2-1,many,TRBD2,CASSHIGLAGGSFF,TGCGCCAGCAGCCACATCGGACTAGCGGGAGGATCGTTCTTC
TRBV24-1,TRBJ2-3,few,TRBD1,CATSDLSVPGQDPDTQYF,TGTGCCACCAGTGATTTGTCCGTACCGGGACAGGACCCGGATACGCAGTATTTT
TRBV28,TRBJ1-3,many,.,CASSLRLGGDTIYF,TGTGCCAGCAGTCTCAGACTGGGGGGGGACACCATATATTTT
TRBV27,TRBJ2-3,.,.,CASRKSDTDTQYF,TGTGCCAGCAGAAAGAGCGACACAGATACGCAGTATTTT